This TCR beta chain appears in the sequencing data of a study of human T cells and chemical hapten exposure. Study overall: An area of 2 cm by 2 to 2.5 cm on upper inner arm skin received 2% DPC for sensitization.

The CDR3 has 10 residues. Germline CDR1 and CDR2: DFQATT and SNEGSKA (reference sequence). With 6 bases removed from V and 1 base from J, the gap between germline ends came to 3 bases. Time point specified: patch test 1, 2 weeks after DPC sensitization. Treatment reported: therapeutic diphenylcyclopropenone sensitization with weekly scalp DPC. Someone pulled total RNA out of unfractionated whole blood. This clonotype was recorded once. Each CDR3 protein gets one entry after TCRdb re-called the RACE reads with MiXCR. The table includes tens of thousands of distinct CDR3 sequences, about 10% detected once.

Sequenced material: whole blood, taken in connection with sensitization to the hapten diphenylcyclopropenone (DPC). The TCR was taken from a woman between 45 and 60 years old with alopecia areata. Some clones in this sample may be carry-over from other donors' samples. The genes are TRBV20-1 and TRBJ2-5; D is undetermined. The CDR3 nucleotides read TGCAGTGCCAGCCAAGAGACCCAGTACTTC. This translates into CSASQETQYF.